The 8 T cell receptor beta chains presented below share a single source sample, sequenced in a study of PD-1 blockade in classical Hodgkin lymphoma. Sequencing was performed with immunoSEQ multiplex PCR; in TCRdb, only in-frame clones are kept and a portion is missing. The top ten hold 30% to 40% of the sample, which has about 15,000 clones, approximately 80% seen once. Each patient relapsed following autologous stem cell transplantation, and prior brentuximab vedotin exposure differed. This specimen was peripheral blood mononuclear cells (PBMCs), taken before the second cycle of nivolumab. These receptors all stem from a human donor with classical Hodgkin lymphoma.

CDR3 nucleotides: TGTGCCAGCAGGGTGACTAGCGGGAGGGCCTGGGGCTACGAGCAGTACTTC. Translated: CASRVTSGRAWGYEQYF. The rearrangement uses TRBV27 and TRBJ2-7, with 14 nucleotides matching TRBD2. The germline V gene encodes CDR1 MNHEY and CDR2 SMNVEV (reference sequence). The V segment lost 6 bases and the J segment 3 bases; nucleotides outside the gene matches: 10. This CDR3 comprises 17 residues.

The V gene is TRBV19, the J gene TRBJ2-5; perhaps TRBD2 as D (5 bases). Trimming removed 2 bases at V and 5 bases at J, with 15 bases between. CDR1 and CDR2 (germline): LNHDA, SQIVND (reference sequence). The CDR3 totals 15 residues. CDR3: CASSIISNRGETQYF. The CDR3 DNA follows: TGTGCCAGTAGTATAATTAGTAACCGCGGGGAGACCCAGTACTTC.

V and J are TRBV7-8 and TRBJ2-1, with D maybe TRBD2 (8 bases). The length of the CDR3 is 15 residues. Germline CDR1 reads SGHVS; CDR2 reads FQNEAQ. V was shortened by 4 bases and J by 8 bases, with 18 bases between the two germline ends. The CDR3 nucleotides read TGTGCCAGCAGCTATACGGGACTAGGGGGCCATGAGCAGTTCTTC. This translates into CASSYTGLGGHEQFF.

This chain uses TRBV9 with TRBJ2-1; 8 nucleotides agree with TRBD2. Trimming cost V 0 bases and J 7 bases; bases outside gene matches: 6. CDR1 and CDR2 from the germline V gene are SGDLS and YYNGEE. The CDR3 runs to 15 residues. The CDR3 here is CASSVVGGRSNEQFF. CDR3 DNA: TGTGCCAGCAGCGTAGTCGGCGGGAGGTCGAATGAGCAGTTCTTC.

V and J are TRBV7-9 and TRBJ2-2, with D maybe TRBD2 (6 bases). This CDR3 comprises 14 residues. CDR1 SEHNR and CDR2 FQNEAQ come from the germline V gene (reference sequence). Trimming took 4 bases from V and 4 from J, leaving 10 bases between them. CDR3 in DNA: TGTGCCAGCAGCTGGGACTTCTCCACCGGGGAGCTGTTTTTT. Its protein is CASSWDFSTGELFF.

In DNA form, the CDR3 reads TGTGCCAGCAGCCTCGGGACAGCCTATGGCTACACCTTC. Translating gives CASSLGTAYGYTF. The V and J genes are TRBV6-5 and TRBJ1-2, with TRBD1 matching over 7 bases. Unmatched junction bases numbered 5, after V lost 6 bases and J lost 4 bases. The CDR3 totals 13 residues. Germline V lookup: CDR1 MNHEY, CDR2 SVGAGI.

The genes are TRBV19 and TRBJ1-1; 9 bases agree with TRBD1. V gave up 1 base and J gave up 10 bases; unmatched junction bases: 10. This CDR3 region has 15 residues. From germline, CDR1 is LNHDA and CDR2 SQIVND (reference sequence). The CDR3 reads CASSIGYRGHGRAFF. CDR3 nucleotides: TGTGCCAGTAGTATAGGATACAGGGGGCATGGTCGAGCTTTCTTT.

This rearrangement joins TRBV6-5 to TRBJ2-7; 7 bases are shared with TRBD2. CDR1 and CDR2 from the germline V gene are MNHEY and SVGAGI. Trimming cost V 0 bases and J 7 bases; bases outside gene matches: 3. There are 13 residues in the CDR3. CDR3 sequence reads: CASSYSSGGEQYF. The CDR3 DNA reads TGTGCCAGCAGTTACTCGTCGGGGGGTGAGCAGTACTTC.